The sequence of this TCR beta chain was determined in a study of monozygotic twins with inflammatory bowel disease. General study findings and limits: Lower TCRbeta diversity (inverse Simpson) was seen in IBD patients than in healthy co-twins. IBD patients shared fewer clonotypes with other individuals than healthy twins, especially patients with disease activity signs.

About this clonotype: The antigen is unknown.

T cells were not sorted, and total RNA was isolated straight from whole blood. TCRdb reprocessed the 5' RACE reads, with one entry per CDR3 protein and no DNA. The sample has hundreds of thousands of distinct CDR3 sequences; the top ten hold 5.6%. The V gene's germline CDR1 is SGHRS and CDR2 YFSETQ. This CDR3 is built from 18 residues. The clonotype was recovered from a human donor with ulcerative colitis or Crohn's disease, or a healthy co-twin of an affected twin (not recorded which). The J gene is TRBJ2-3, the V gene TRBV5-1; no DNA is available, so the TRBD2 call from TCRdb remains unchecked. Material for sequencing was blood. The CDR3 is CASSLVRLAGGSTDTQYF.